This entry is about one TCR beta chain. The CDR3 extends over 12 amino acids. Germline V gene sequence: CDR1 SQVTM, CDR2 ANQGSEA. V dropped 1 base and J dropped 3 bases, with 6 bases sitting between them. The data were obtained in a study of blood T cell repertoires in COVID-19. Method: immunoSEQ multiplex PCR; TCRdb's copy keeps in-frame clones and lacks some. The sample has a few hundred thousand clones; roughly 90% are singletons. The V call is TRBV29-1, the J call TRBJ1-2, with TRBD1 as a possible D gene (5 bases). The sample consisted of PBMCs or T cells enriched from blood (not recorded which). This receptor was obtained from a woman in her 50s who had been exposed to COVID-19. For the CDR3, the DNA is TGCAGCGTTGAAGCAGGGTACTATGGCTACACCTTC. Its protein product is CSVEAGYYGYTF.